The rows below give T cell receptor beta chains drawn from one sample of a study of blood T cell repertoires in COVID-19. Sequenced by immunoSEQ multiplex PCR; TCRdb stores in-frame clones only, minus some. The sample holds 210,000 or so clones, under 95% seen once. Sequencing was carried out using peripheral blood. The receptors originated from a man aged 25-45 years with acute or convalescent COVID-19. CDR3s include the opening cysteine and the closing phenylalanine or tryptophan.

j_call v_call cdr3_aa
TRBJ1-2 TRBV4-1 CASSLMGDRGVGYTF
TRBJ1-2 TRBV28 CASKGQQGYGYTF
TRBJ2-3 TRBV9 CASSSRGLAGGPLTDTQYF
TRBJ2-7 TRBV2 CASSNRGEQYF
TRBJ1-1 TRBV10-1 CASSDRPLNTEAFF
TRBJ2-7 TRBV7-9 CASSSRTVSYEQYF
TRBJ1-6 TRBV19 CASSIAGAPVVPLHF
TRBJ2-7 TRBV6-5 CASRFGLEVSYEQYF
TRBJ2-7 TRBV5-1 CASSLARKGTATYEQYF
TRBJ1-2 TRBV25-1 CASSEGTGAQHRDGYTF
TRBJ1-6 TRBV30 CAWSRNLNSPLHF
TRBJ2-3 TRBV3-1/TRBV3-2 CASSLRLAPDTQYF
TRBJ1-5 TRBV19 CASRGVQGNQPQHF
TRBJ2-7 TRBV6-5 CASSPGTDAYEQYF
TRBJ1-2 TRBV29-1 CSVPPGDNYGYTF
TRBJ2-2 TRBV6-6 CASSRKAGLGATTGELFF
TRBJ1-1 TRBV30 CAFRGNTGNTEAFF
TRBJ2-2 TRBV5-1 CASSLVGTGNTGELFF
TRBJ2-6 TRBV11-2 CASSPSGQISGANVLTF
TRBJ1-4 TRBV11-2 CASSLNWGPNEKLFF
TRBJ2-3 TRBV5-6 CASSLGRGLTDTQYF
TRBJ2-1 TRBV5-8 CASSFSGSNNEQFF
TRBJ2-1 TRBV5-1 CASSLGSSSSYNEQFF
TRBJ2-7 TRBV6-5 CATTVLGAPYEQYF
TRBJ2-1 TRBV7-3 CASSFDRDAYNEQFF
TRBJ1-5 TRBV12-5 CASAGGGTFAPQHF
TRBJ1-6 TRBV19 CASSIRRLSSYNSPLHF
TRBJ2-7 TRBV4-1 CASSQDSVETLEQYF
TRBJ2-3 TRBV28 CASSFMARSVSF
TRBJ2-2 TRBV27 CASSLYPRNTGELFF
TRBJ2-2 TRBV12-2 CASRLVTRGRSNTGELFF
TRBJ1-5 TRBV5-1 CASSLAGGQPQHF
TRBJ2-7 TRBV28 CASTENRGEVGYEQYF
TRBJ1-2 TRBV6-5 CASSPGLLYGYTF
TRBJ2-2 TRBV5-1 CASSLVRGRGELFF
TRBJ2-7 TRBV30 CAWTYGAGDEQYF
TRBJ2-3 TRBV6-1 CASREGTIVITDTQYF